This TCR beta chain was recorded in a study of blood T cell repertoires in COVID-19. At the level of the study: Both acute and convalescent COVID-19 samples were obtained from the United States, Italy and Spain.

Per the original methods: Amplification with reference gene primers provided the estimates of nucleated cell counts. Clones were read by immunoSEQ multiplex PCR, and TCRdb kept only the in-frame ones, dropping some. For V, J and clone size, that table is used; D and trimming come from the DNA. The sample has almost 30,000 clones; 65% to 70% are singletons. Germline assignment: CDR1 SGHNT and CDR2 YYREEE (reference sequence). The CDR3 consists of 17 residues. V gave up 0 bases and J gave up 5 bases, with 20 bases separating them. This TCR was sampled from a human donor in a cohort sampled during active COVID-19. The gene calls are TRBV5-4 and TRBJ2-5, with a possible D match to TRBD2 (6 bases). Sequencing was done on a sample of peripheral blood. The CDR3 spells CASSLDLADLPGETQYF. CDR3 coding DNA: TGTGCCAGCAGCTTGGATTTAGCGGACCTCCCAGGGGAGACCCAGTACTTC.